The present TCR beta chain was sequenced within a study of post-analysis software for immune sequencing data (dated by TCRdb to between 2014 and 2017). Concerning the study at large: Relapsing-remitting, secondary progressive and progressive-relapsing multiple sclerosis were recorded as disease courses, and subtype annotation was lacking for some patients. The patient repertoires were compared against about 10 previously published healthy control repertoires obtained from donors aged about 6 to 27 years. A subset of samples was prepared in parallel using single-end sample barcoding, then pooled and co-amplified after Illumina adapter ligation.

This clonotype came up many times. Its target antigen remains unknown. Base qualities are not recorded, but no much larger clone differs from it by a single base. CDR1 SQVTM and CDR2 ANQGSEA are derived from the germline V gene. V gives up 6 bases and J gives up 1 base, and the segment between their germline ends measures 19 bases. Reading from cysteine to phenylalanine, the CDR3 counts 15 amino acids. The sequence is cut down to CDR3 DNA, 45 bases in frame from base 1. The library relied on PCR. The sequencer was an Illumina HiSeq 2500. To reduce PCR and sequencing biases, unique molecular identifiers were built into the TCR beta cDNA libraries. Every 1 to 10 million input T cells yielded approximately 500,000 cDNA molecules, meaning each molecule approximated one T cell. The same protocol used for the earlier healthy control dataset was applied to prepare and sequence the patient libraries. Within a given batch, samples were prepared together, multiplexed and sequenced on the same HiSeq lane. Per the original workflow: Raw barcoded reads were processed with MIGEC, and single-read molecular identifier groups were discarded before consensus assembly and CDR3 extraction. VDJtools was used for post-analysis of the clonotype tables, and diversity was normalized by down-sampling every dataset to the size of the smallest sample. In repertoire overlap clustering, CDR3 amino acid sequences, but not nucleotide sequences, were matched to correct batch-related cross-sample contamination. The public reads were run again by TCRdb, first through fastp at Q25 and then through MiXCR, and only productive beta chains were kept. Rows matching on CDR3 protein sequence are summarized as one entry with the most common DNA and genes. For this entry, the V and J calls and clone size follow TCRdb and not the study's own pipeline. For this sample there are 450,000 to 650,000 distinct CDR3 sequences; about 40% appear just once. The ten largest make up more than 1.5% of the sample.

To demonstrate the VDJtools post-analysis software, the study profiled TCR beta repertoires from the peripheral blood of under 15 young patients with multiple sclerosis. The multiple sclerosis patients were children and adolescents between roughly 6 and 16 years of age. General findings and caveats noted by the study authors: Direct clustering with F measure showed strong co-clustering of samples prepared in the same batch, prompting a batch-effect correction. The multiple sclerosis patient group was slightly younger than the control group. Roughly 5 TRBV segments, including TRBV5-6, TRBV5-1 and TRBV20-1, were significantly more frequent in patients than controls. Significantly lower normalized Chao1 diversity was found in multiple sclerosis patients than in controls, suggesting substantial peripheral T-cell clonal expansion.

This clonotype originated in a girl aged 5-17 years with multiple sclerosis. The rearranged chain carries TRBV29-1 and TRBJ2-7; TRBD2 is a weak D gene call, 6 bases matching. Material for sequencing was blood. The CDR3 region: CSVTTLAETSYEQYF. The nucleotide sequence reads TGCAGCGTCACAACCTTAGCGGAGACTTCCTACGAGCAGTACTTC.